This T cell receptor beta chain was obtained from a study of cytomegalovirus exposure and HLA in healthy donors listed by TCRdb under 2017. For the wider study: An earlier analysis of more than 550 of the donors reported under 300 Gb of sequence data and 95 million to 130 million unique TCR beta sequences obtained from around 170 million T cells. Of the 350 to 400 genotyped donors, about 80% fell in the genetic ancestry cluster associated with self-reported Caucasian donors. To predict cytomegalovirus infection status, the study combined high-throughput TCR immunosequencing, statistical association of individual TCRs with disease status, and machine learning. Every discovery cohort repertoire had been produced on one sequencing platform. To decide whether each TCR beta V gene segment behaved as functional or pseudogenic, an earlier analysis of several hundred of the donors relied on high-throughput TCR beta sequencing. The number of typed donors differed by locus: 629-630 for A, B, C, DRB1 and DQB1; approximately 530 for DQA1; around 580 for DPA1; and roughly 490 for DPB1. Alongside the repertoire data, information on donor age, sex, ethnicity and CMV serostatus was compiled. Approximately 300 gigabases of sequencing data and around 85 million unique TCR sequences made up an early release that covered 500 to 650 HLA-typed donors. The study aimed to test whether signatures of past pathogen exposure could be identified by cataloging public T cell receptors. Across around 400 genotyped donors of the cohort, an average of about 240,000 unique TCR beta nucleotide sequences per donor were sequenced, and roughly 20% of those sequences were non-productive. About 5 DR-DQ haplotypes were handled as single units for association and clustering, since linkage in the cohort was strong. The T cell repertoires of 550 to 850 subjects were profiled by immunosequencing and related to cytomegalovirus serostatus. Genome-wide SNP genotypes for about three fifths of the roughly 670 donors were used in a later genetic analysis, which treated that subset as a discovery cohort. Rather than using new phenotypic data, the later analysis identified candidate immune exposures from TCR beta sequences and from how often those sequences occurred across donors. A later analysis re-analyzed previously published TCR beta repertoires from 650 to 800 donors and added high-resolution HLA genotyping to study TCR occurrence patterns. In addition to the first cohort of 500 to 850 subjects, a separate validation cohort of over 90 different subjects was used. HLA typing included class I and class II loci at four-digit resolution. Summary of the overall study and its limitations: The sequencing pipeline was judged likely to have produced a cluster of highly shared sequence variants as a technical artifact. Across donors, most TCR sequences were observed very rarely, whereas some public TCRs were present in many individuals. An association between a missense DCLRE1C variant and V-gene and J-gene trimming of TCR beta chains was found in a later genetic analysis and replicated in an independent cohort. HLA typing was unavailable for some donors at each locus, so association tests used only the typed subset. When HLA alleles, especially DR and DQ, strongly co-occurred, TCR associations were difficult to assign to individual alleles. A later analysis associated about 16,000 TCR beta sequences with specific HLA alleles at a false discovery rate of 0.05. The study gave a list of about 170 TCR beta chains associated with cytomegalovirus. A later analysis found that most CMV-associated TCR beta chains appeared HLA-restricted, with HLA associations seemingly driven largely by CMV exposure. The classifier was reported to diagnose cytomegalovirus status with high specificity and sensitivity in both the original cohort and the validation cohort. Broadly in line with IMGT annotations, most TCR beta V segments showed up in productive rearrangements about 87% or about 30% of the time in an earlier analysis of several hundred of the donors. For the cohort, immune exposure information was limited to CMV serostatus. According to a later analysis, parvovirus B19, influenza, CMV and Epstein-Barr virus appeared linked to several top co-occurrence clusters. A further reported finding was that TCR beta sequences accurately predicted the HLA-A and HLA-B alleles for most subjects in the first cohort. The authors suggested that the approach could potentially be generalized to other disease states and immunological phenotypes. Compared with the roughly 710-donor mean, donors in an Asian-associated ancestry cluster had fewer N-insertions in productive TCRs, according to a later genetic analysis. Fewer than 20 rarely observed V segments, including chromosome 9 orphons, were excluded from the earlier analysis of approximately 600 of the donors because counts were too low. Correlated functional status among segregating V segments might reflect linkage disequilibrium, but an unknown experimental factor could not be ruled out. Roughly uniform sequencing depth across donors was assumed in presence/absence analyses, although this assumption may not hold. In this cohort, only TCR beta chains were sequenced, and detectable features were limited by the absence of alpha or paired-chain data. In vitro tests confirmed that a few of the cytomegalovirus-associated TCR beta chains recognize cytomegalovirus antigens. A later analysis found that HLA-associated TCR beta chains were more clonally expanded and had lower generation probabilities than equally common non-associated chains. In a later analysis, the rate of TCR association differed among HLA loci, with DRB1 alleles having the most associated TCRs and HLA-C alleles having the fewest. The 87-base-pair reads could not distinguish some IMGT-functional V segments, including TRBV6-2 and TRBV6-3, so those segments were excluded.

Per the germline V gene (reference sequence), MNHEY is the CDR1 and SMNVEV is the CDR2. CDR3 length: 15 amino acids, cysteine to phenylalanine. Only the CDR3 portion is preserved as DNA: 45 bases, with reading frame beginning at the first base. V gives up 4 bases and J gives up 0 bases, and the segment between their germline ends measures 12 bases. The cohort consisted of some 730 healthy bone marrow donors. At the time of sampling, all cohort members were nominally healthy, though unrecorded immune exposures were likely present. The donor tested CMV seropositive and was one of the 289 seropositive cohort members. A peripheral blood sample was collected from each donor, and TCR beta sequencing was performed on peripheral blood mononuclear cells. The Qiagen DNeasy Blood Extraction Kit was used to extract genomic DNA from the blood cell samples. A remark on this clone: Its antigen remains unidentified. Within one base of it there is no much larger clone, and no base qualities were kept.

The library came from the immunoSEQ multiplex PCR assay. The multiplex PCR relied on a mix of 60 forward primers for TCR Vbeta segments and 13 reverse primers for TCR Jbeta segments. The CDR3 region of rearranged TCR beta genes was amplified from genomic DNA with a multiplex PCR assay. Amplified TCR beta libraries were sequenced as 87-base-pair reads on the Illumina HiSeq System. In the original analysis: Across the 500 to 750 repertoires, a later analysis counted 80 million or so unique TCR beta chains, roughly 11 million of which were shared by at least two donors. A nearest-neighbor algorithm error-corrected the raw reads and collapsed the reads into unique sequences, merging closely related sequences to remove PCR and sequencing errors. CDR3 sequences were aligned to IMGT reference sequences to assign V, D and J gene segments. For a sequence to be retained, a match of at least six nucleotides to both a V gene segment and a J gene segment was required. Rearrangements were classified as productive when the CDR3 lacked stop codons and remained in frame with V and J, and all other rearrangements were classified as non-productive. Following IMGT convention, CDR3 was defined as the stretch from the second conserved V-encoded cysteine up to the conserved J-encoded phenylalanine. In an earlier analysis of more than 550 of the donors, sequences lacking an unambiguous match to a single V gene segment were excluded. An earlier analysis of fewer than 650 of the donors classified V segments as functional when productive rearrangements were above 56.7% and as segregating when the standard deviation between donors was above 5%. A statistical classification framework was built to diagnose cytomegalovirus status from the catalog of TCR beta chain sequences. In a later analysis, TCR nucleotide sequences were compared against IMGT/GENE-DB human TR gene sequences so that V and J genes could be assigned. In a later analysis, CDR3 sequences and most-parsimonious VDJ recombination scenarios were assigned using the TCRdist pipeline. In a later analysis, each TCR beta chain was defined by its CDR3 amino acid sequence together with its V-gene family, and reads without a unique V-gene family were excluded. To address suspected cross-contamination and a sequencing artifact, a later analysis removed around 600 highly shared, low-generation-probability nucleotide sequences. In a later analysis, a clonal expansion index was calculated for each public chain from normalized within-repertoire ranks of inferred template counts. A later analysis computed generation probabilities with a VDJ recombination model fitted to out-of-frame rearrangements, and checked the results against IGoR. A later analysis scored TCR-TCR, TCR-HLA and TCR-CMV co-occurrence with hypergeometric tests, applying a repertoire-size bias correction to TCR pairs. A later analysis estimated false discovery rates by permuting HLA or CMV assignments 20 times. A later analysis grouped co-occurring TCRs with DBSCAN, adding TCRdist sequence similarity when clustering within HLA-allele-positive subsets. Repertoires with fewer than 30,000 or more than 120,000 public chains were left out of co-occurrence clustering, as were four to six repertoires with anomalous nucleotide sharing. The table comes from immuneACCESS by way of TCRdb, which keeps in-frame sequences with V and J called. Part of the clones is missing from these tables; in studies checked, under half for an unresolved V gene and the rest for unknown reasons. V and J calls and clone size are given by that table; D and trimming were obtained from the DNA. The sample contains approximately 120,000 clones, around three quarters of them found a single time. Roughly 13% of the sample belongs to the ten largest clones.

The sample taken for sequencing was PBMCs. The V gene is TRBV27 and the J gene is TRBJ1-2; the D gene cannot be resolved reliably. This sequence was found in a middle-aged woman in good health and CMV-seropositive. The CDR3 loop reads CASSSSPQANYGYTF. The DNA is TGTGCCAGCAGTTCATCCCCTCAGGCTAACTATGGCTACACCTTC.